This T cell receptor beta chain is from a study of shared clonotypes between healthy human individuals. Whole-study results and caveats: Naive subsets tended to show greater estimated richness than memory subsets. Sampling included only blood; tissue repertoires likely differ.

As handled by the study authors: Junction-only immunoSEQ data arrived without quality scores, meaning filtering differed. Assay used: immunoSEQ multiplex PCR; TCRdb lists only in-frame clones, some missing. D and trimming come from the DNA, and the V and J calls and clone size come from that table. The sample records around 2,000,000 clones, about 93% being singletons. Concerning this clone itself: Its antigen remains unidentified.

CD8 cells classed as naive were CD45RO-negative and positively selected for CCR7, excluding terminally differentiated effector memory CD45RA+ cells. Adult Caucasians living in Nashville, Tennessee made up all of the donors. This CDR3 has 14 residues. Trimming cost V 7 bases and J 5 bases; bases outside gene matches: 11. CDR1 and CDR2 (germline): PRHDT, FYEKMQ (reference sequence). The material sequenced was naive CD8+ T cells from PBMCs. V gene TRBV13 combines with J gene TRBJ2-7; 7 bases are shared with TRBD1. This receptor was obtained from a man between 18 and 35 years old in good health. Some clones in this sample may be carry-over from other donors' samples. CDR3 nucleotide sequence: TGTGCCAGCACCTGGGACAGTCGTCCTCACGAGCAGTACTTC. This gives the protein CASTWDSRPHEQYF. The entire variable domain, with the rest obtained from reference TRBV13 and TRBJ2-7, is as follows: AAGVIQSPRHLIKEKRETATLKCYPIPRHDTVYWYQQGPGQDPQFLISFYEKMQSDKGSIPDRFSAQQFSDYHSELNMSSLELGDSALYFCASTWDSRPHEQYFGPGTRLTVT.